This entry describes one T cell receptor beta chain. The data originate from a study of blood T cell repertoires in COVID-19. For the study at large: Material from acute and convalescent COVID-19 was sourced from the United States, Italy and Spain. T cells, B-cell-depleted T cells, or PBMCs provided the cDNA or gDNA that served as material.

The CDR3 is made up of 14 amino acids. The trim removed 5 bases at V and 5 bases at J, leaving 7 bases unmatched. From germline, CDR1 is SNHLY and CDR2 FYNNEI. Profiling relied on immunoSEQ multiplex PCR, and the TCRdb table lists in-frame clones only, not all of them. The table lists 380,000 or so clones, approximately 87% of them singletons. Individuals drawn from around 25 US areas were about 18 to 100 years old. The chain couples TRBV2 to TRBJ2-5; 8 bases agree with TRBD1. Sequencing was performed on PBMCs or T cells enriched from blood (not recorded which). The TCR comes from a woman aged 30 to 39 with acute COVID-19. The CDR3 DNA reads TGTGCCAGCAGTTATTCAGGGGGCCGGGAGACCCAGTACTTC. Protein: CASSYSGGRETQYF. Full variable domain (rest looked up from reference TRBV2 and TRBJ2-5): EPEVTQTPSHQVTQMGQEVILRCVPISNHLYFYWYRQILGQKVEFLVSFYNNEISEKSEIFDDQFSVERPDGSNFTLKIRSTKLEDSAMYFCASSYSGGRETQYFGPGTRLLVL.